This TCR beta chain is from a study of T cells in Graves' hyperthyroidism and ophthalmopathy. Across the whole study: Blood was drawn when the patient was first diagnosed and still untreated. Study results and limitations: Researchers report that a 13 V-J model separated ophthalmopathy from stable hyperthyroidism.

RNA transcripts gave rise to amplified TCR beta CDR3 regions. A first-round RT-PCR of the TCR CDR3 used the HTBI primer set. TCRdb re-analysed the multiplex PCR reads in MiXCR, keeping a single row per CDR3 protein. The top ten hold approximately 30% of the sample, which has fewer than 250,000 distinct CDR3 sequences, around 17% seen once. In making diagnoses, clinical symptoms, serum thyroxine and TRAb, thyroid ultrasound and orbital computed tomography were all used. Isolation of PBMCs was performed on 9.5 to 10 ml fresh peripheral blood. J lost 8 bases, V lost 0 bases, and 5 bases had no gene match. The CDR3 length is 14 residues. The germline V gene has CDR1 SGDLS and CDR2 YYNGEE. This clonotype was found many times. The antigen is unknown.

The sample was blood. The chain uses TRBV9 and TRBJ1-2, with 9 positions matching TRBD1. The clonotype originates from a young woman with Graves' ophthalmopathy. The CDR3 sequence: CASSVGDRVKGYTF. In DNA form, the CDR3 reads TGTGCCAGCAGCGTAGGGGACAGGGTCAAAGGCTACACCTTC.